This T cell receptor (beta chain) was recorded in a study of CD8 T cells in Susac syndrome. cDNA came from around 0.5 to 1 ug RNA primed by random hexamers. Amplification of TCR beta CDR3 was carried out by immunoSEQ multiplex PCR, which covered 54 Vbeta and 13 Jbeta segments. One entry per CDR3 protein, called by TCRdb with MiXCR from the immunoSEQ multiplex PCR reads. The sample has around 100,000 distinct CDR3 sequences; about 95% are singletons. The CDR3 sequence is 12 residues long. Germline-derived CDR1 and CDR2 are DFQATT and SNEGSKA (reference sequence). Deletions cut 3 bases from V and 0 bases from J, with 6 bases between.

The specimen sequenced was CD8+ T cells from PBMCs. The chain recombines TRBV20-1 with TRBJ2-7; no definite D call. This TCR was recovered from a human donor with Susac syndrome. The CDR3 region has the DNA TGCAGTGCTAGTACCGGCTCCTACGAGCAGTACTTC. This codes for CSASTGSYEQYF.